Listed below are T cell receptor beta chains from one sample, sequenced in a study of T cells in Graves' hyperthyroidism and ophthalmopathy. MiXCR was run by TCRdb on the multiplex PCR reads, yielding one entry per CDR3 protein. The sample holds under 600,000 distinct CDR3 sequences, roughly 16% seen once. The sample consisted of blood. These receptor sequences come from a woman aged 40 to 50 with Graves' ophthalmopathy. Each CDR3 is given with its conserved first and last residue. Fields, in order: J gene, V gene, clone size, D gene, CDR3 protein, CDR3 DNA. D genes are given only for firm matches. Size is stated for part of the rows, as once, few or many counts, or as a class when the clone is expanded.

>TRBJ2-3|TRBV11-2|-|TRBD2
CASNRAGSTDTQYF
TGTGCCAGCAATAGAGCGGGGAGCACAGATACGCAGTATTTT
>TRBJ1-1|TRBV20-1|many|TRBD1
CSAIDRGREAFF
TGCAGTGCTATCGACAGGGGGCGAGAAGCTTTCTTT
>TRBJ2-7|TRBV10-3|-|-
CAISEVVAYEQYF
TGTGCCATCAGTGAGGTGGTAGCCTACGAGCAGTACTTC
>TRBJ1-1|TRBV14|once|-
CASSPQGGGPTEAFF
TGTGCCAGCAGTCCCCAGGGCGGAGGGCCCACTGAAGCTTTCTTT
>TRBJ1-2|TRBV7-9|many|-
CASSLDGIAYGYTF
TGTGCCAGCAGCCTAGATGGAATCGCCTATGGCTACACCTTC
>TRBJ2-1|TRBV2|many|-
CASTLRGGAVNEQFF
TGTGCCAGCACTTTGAGGGGGGGGGCCGTCAATGAGCAGTTCTTC
>TRBJ2-3|TRBV2|many|-
CASSFTSTADTQYF
TGTGCCAGCAGCTTTACATCAACCGCAGATACGCAGTATTTT
>TRBJ1-1|TRBV18|few|TRBD1
CASSPDQGQLMNTEAFF
TGTGCCAGCTCACCAGACCAGGGACAGTTAATGAACACTGAAGCTTTCTTT
>TRBJ2-5|TRBV30|many|-
CAWVSDGETQYF
TGTGCCTGGGTCTCCGATGGAGAGACCCAGTACTTC
>TRBJ2-1|TRBV12-3/TRBV12-4|many|TRBD2
CASNQWGTRKSNEQFF
TGTGCCAGCAATCAATGGGGGACTAGGAAAAGCAATGAGCAGTTCTTC
>TRBJ2-7|TRBV2|many|TRBD1
CASRTQGSSYEQYF
TGTGCCAGCAGGACACAGGGGAGCTCCTACGAGCAGTACTTC
>TRBJ2-7|TRBV5-5|-|TRBD1
CASSWFTGTGVFYEQYF
TGTGCCAGCAGCTGGTTTACCGGGACAGGGGTTTTCTACGAGCAGTACTTC
>TRBJ1-3|TRBV18|few|-
CASSPVPPGGSGNTIYF
TGTGCCAGCTCACCCGTCCCCCCGGGGGGCAGTGGAAACACCATATATTTT
>TRBJ1-2|TRBV2|few|TRBD1
CASTEPGGDGYTF
TGTGCCAGCACAGAGCCAGGGGGAGATGGCTACACCTTC
>TRBJ1-2|TRBV18|many|-
CASSLQDLTDPYGYTF
TGTGCCAGCTCACTACAGGACCTCACCGACCCCTATGGCTACACCTTC
>TRBJ2-5|TRBV12-3/TRBV12-4|-|-
CASHNSVGAKETQYF
TGTGCCAGCCATAACAGCGTTGGGGCCAAAGAGACCCAGTACTTC
>TRBJ2-7|TRBV4-2|-|-
CASSQDWGPGLLGYEQYF
TGTGCCAGCAGCCAAGATTGGGGGCCGGGATTGCTTGGGTACGAGCAGTACTTC
>TRBJ2-1|TRBV18|-|TRBD2
CASSPPLAGGPGSEQFF
TGTGCCAGCTCACCCCCCCTAGCGGGGGGGCCTGGTAGTGAGCAGTTCTTC